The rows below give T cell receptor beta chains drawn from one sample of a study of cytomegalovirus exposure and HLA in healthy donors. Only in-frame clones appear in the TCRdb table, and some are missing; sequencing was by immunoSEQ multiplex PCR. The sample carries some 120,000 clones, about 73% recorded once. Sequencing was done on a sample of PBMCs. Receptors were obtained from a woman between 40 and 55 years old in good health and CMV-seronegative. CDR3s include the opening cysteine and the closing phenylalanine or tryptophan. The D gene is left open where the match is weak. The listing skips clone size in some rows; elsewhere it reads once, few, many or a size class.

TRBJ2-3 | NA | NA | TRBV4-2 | CASSQGVGVTDTQYF | TGTGCCAGCAGCCAAGGGGTGGGAGTGACAGATACGCAGTATTTT
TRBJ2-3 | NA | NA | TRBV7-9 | CASSYPLLDTQYF | TGTGCCAGCAGCTATCCACTGCTTGATACGCAGTATTTT
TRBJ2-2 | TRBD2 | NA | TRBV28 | CASSLSGLAGVFTGELFF | TGTGCCAGCAGTTTATCCGGACTAGCGGGAGTGTTTACCGGGGAGCTGTTTTTT
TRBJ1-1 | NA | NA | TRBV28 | CASSLPSVGISGNTEAFF | TGTGCCAGCAGTTTACCCTCCGTGGGCATCTCCGGGAACACTGAAGCTTTCTTT
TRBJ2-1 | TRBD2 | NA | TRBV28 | CASSSLTSGSYNEQFF | TGTGCCAGCAGTTCGCTCACTAGCGGGAGCTACAATGAGCAGTTCTTC
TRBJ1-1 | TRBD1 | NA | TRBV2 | CARGGPTGGFAEAFF | TGTGCCAGGGGGGGGCCGACAGGGGGCTTCGCTGAAGCTTTCTTT
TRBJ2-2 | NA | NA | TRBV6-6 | CASDEWGAGELFF | TGTGCCAGCGATGAATGGGGGGCCGGGGAGCTGTTTTTT
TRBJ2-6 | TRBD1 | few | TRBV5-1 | CASSLAGQGAGANVLTF | TGCGCCAGCAGCTTGGCCGGACAGGGGGCCGGGGCCAACGTCCTGACTTTC
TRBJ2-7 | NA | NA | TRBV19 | CATRVTANSYEQYF | TGTGCCACACGAGTGACAGCCAACTCCTACGAGCAGTACTTC
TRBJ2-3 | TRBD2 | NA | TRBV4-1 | CASRDIGEGLSDTQYF | TGCGCCAGCAGGGACATAGGGGAGGGCCTTTCGGATACGCAGTATTTT
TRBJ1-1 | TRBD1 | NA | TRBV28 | CASSLTGGVTEAFF | TGTGCCAGCAGCCTGACAGGGGGAGTCACTGAAGCTTTCTTT
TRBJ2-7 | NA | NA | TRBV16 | CASSQSRSGSEQYF | TGTGCCAGCAGCCAATCGAGGTCGGGGAGCGAGCAGTACTTC
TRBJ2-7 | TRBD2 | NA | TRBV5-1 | CASSPGGSGSIHEQYF | TGCGCCAGCAGCCCCGGCGGGAGCGGGAGCATCCACGAGCAGTACTTC
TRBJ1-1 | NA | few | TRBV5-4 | CASSWGGTEAFF | TGTGCCAGCAGCTGGGGGGGCACTGAAGCTTTCTTT
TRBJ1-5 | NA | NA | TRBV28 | CASSPGGYSNQPQHF | TGTGCCAGCAGCCCGGGGGGGTATAGCAATCAGCCCCAGCATTTT
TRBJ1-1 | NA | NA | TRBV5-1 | CASSLFGGGMDEAFF | TGCGCCAGCAGCTTGTTTGGCGGGGGGATGGATGAAGCTTTCTTT
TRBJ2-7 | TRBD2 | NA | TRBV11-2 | CASSLLAGGTGEYF | TGTGCCAGCAGCTTACTAGCGGGGGGGACTGGGGAGTACTTC
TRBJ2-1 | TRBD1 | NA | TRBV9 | CASSPKGQPRNEQFF | TGTGCCAGCAGCCCCAAGGGACAGCCACGGAATGAGCAGTTCTTC
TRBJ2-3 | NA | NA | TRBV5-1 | CASSPRTGTDTQYF | TGCGCCAGCAGCCCTAGAACAGGGACAGATACGCAGTATTTT
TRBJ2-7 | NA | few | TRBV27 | CASSARGGLYEQYF | TGTGCCAGCAGCGCGAGGGGGGGACTTTACGAGCAGTACTTC
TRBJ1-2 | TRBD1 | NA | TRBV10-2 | CATSTTRGQGAFGYTF | TGCGCCACCTCAACCACGCGCGGACAGGGGGCATTTGGCTACACCTTC
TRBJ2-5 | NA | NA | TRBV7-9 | CASMTSQETQYF | TGTGCCAGCATGACAAGTCAAGAGACCCAGTACTTC
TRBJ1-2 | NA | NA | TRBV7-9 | CSSSLGLERYTF | TGTTCCAGCAGCTTAGGGTTGGAGCGCTACACCTTC
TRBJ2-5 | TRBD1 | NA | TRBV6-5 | CASSPGQGWETQYF | TGTGCCAGCAGCCCGGGACAGGGCTGGGAGACCCAGTACTTC
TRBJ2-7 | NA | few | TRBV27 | CATQLTGYSYEQYF | TGTGCCACCCAACTGACAGGCTACTCCTACGAGCAGTACTTC
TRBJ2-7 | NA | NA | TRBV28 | CASSSPSSGRYEQYF | TGTGCCAGCAGTTCCCCAAGTAGCGGAAGGTACGAGCAGTACTTC
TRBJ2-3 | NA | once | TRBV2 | CASRPLPRLTQYF | TGTGCCAGCAGGCCGCTACCGCGACTTACGCAGTATTTT
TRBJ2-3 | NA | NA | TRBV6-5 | CASRSLSGDTQYF | TGTGCCAGCAGATCCCTTAGTGGAGATACGCAGTATTTT
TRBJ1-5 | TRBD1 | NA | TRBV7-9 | CASSWTGQGQPQHF | TGTGCCAGCAGCTGGACAGGGCAAGGTCAGCCCCAGCATTTT
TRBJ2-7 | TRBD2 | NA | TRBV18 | CASSPQRSSGRTYEQYF | TGTGCCAGCTCACCTCAGAGAAGTAGCGGGAGGACCTACGAGCAGTACTTC
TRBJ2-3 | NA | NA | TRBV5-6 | CASSFQGGDTQYF | TGTGCCAGCAGCTTCCAGGGAGGAGATACGCAGTATTTT
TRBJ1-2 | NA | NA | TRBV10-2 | CASRAGLEDGYTF | TGCGCCAGCAGGGCGGGCCTCGAGGATGGCTACACCTTC
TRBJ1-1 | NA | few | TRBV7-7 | CASSLNRDTEAFF | TGTGCTAGCAGCTTAAACCGGGACACTGAAGCTTTCTTT
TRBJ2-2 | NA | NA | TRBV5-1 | CASSSTFGQTPNTGELFF | TGCGCCAGCAGCTCTACCTTTGGACAGACTCCTAACACCGGGGAGCTGTTTTTT
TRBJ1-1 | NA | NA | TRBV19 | CASRYRDMNTEAFF | TGTGCCAGTAGATACAGGGATATGAACACTGAAGCTTTCTTT
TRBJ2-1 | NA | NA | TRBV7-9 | CASNSQNAYNEQFF | TGTGCCAGCAACTCTCAAAATGCCTACAATGAGCAGTTCTTC
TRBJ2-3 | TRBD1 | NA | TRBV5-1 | CASSLGDRVADTQYF | TGCGCCAGCAGCTTAGGGGACAGGGTGGCAGATACGCAGTATTTT
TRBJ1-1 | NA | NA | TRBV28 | CASSPLVGGSRTEAFF | TGTGCCAGCAGCCCGCTTGTCGGGGGGTCGCGAACTGAAGCTTTCTTT
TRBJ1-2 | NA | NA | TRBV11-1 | CASSSATAPNYGYTF | TGTGCCAGCAGCTCCGCCACAGCCCCTAACTATGGCTACACCTTC
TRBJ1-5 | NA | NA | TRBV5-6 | CASSGAQGVVSNQPQHF | TGTGCCAGCAGCGGAGCACAGGGTGTGGTAAGCAATCAGCCCCAGCATTTT
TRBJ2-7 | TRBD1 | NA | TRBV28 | CASYQGAPSYEQYF | TGTGCCAGCTACCAGGGGGCCCCATCCTACGAGCAGTACTTC
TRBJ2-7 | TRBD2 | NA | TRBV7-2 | CASSASSGLSSYEQYF | TGTGCCAGCAGCGCTTCTAGCGGGCTCAGCTCCTACGAGCAGTACTTC
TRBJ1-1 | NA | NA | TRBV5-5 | CASSLFGGNTEAFF | TGTGCCAGCAGCTTATTTGGAGGGAACACTGAAGCTTTCTTT
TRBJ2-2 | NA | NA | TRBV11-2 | CASSNTTGELFF | TGTGCCAGCAGCAACACCACCGGGGAGCTGTTTTTT
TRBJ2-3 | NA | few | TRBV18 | CASSAGSTDTQYF | TGTGCCAGCTCAGCCGGTAGCACAGATACGCAGTATTTT
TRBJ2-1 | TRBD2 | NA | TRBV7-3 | CASSLGLAEISYNEQFF | TGTGCCAGCAGCCTCGGACTAGCGGAGATCTCCTACAATGAGCAGTTCTTC
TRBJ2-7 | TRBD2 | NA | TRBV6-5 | CATRTGGSYEQYF | TGTGCCACCAGGACTGGCGGGAGTTACGAGCAGTACTTC
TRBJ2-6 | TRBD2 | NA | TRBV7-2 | CASSLGLAGVGANGLTF | TGTGCCAGCAGCTTGGGACTAGCGGGAGTTGGGGCCAACGGCCTGACTTTC
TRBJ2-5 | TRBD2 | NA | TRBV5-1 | CASSPSGRAGETQYF | TGCGCCAGCAGCCCTAGCGGGAGGGCCGGAGAGACCCAGTACTTC
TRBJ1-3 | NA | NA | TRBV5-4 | CASSYTGLIKGNTIYF | TGTGCCAGCAGTTACACAGGGTTAATCAAGGGAAACACCATATATTTT
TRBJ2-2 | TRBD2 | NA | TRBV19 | CASSPRLAGDTNTGELFF | TGTGCCAGTAGTCCAAGACTAGCGGGAGACACGAACACCGGGGAGCTGTTTTTT
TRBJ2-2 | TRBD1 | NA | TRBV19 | CASSWTGDTGELFF | TGTGCCAGTTCCTGGACAGGGGACACCGGGGAGCTGTTTTTT
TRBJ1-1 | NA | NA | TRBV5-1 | CASSLAAQQYTEAFF | TGCGCCAGCAGCTTGGCGGCACAGCAATACACTGAAGCTTTCTTT
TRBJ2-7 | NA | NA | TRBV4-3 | CASSQGIRGNEQYF | TGCGCCAGCAGCCAAGGTATCAGGGGTAACGAGCAGTACTTC
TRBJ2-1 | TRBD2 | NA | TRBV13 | CASSSTSGIANEQFF | TGTGCCAGCAGTTCAACTAGCGGGATAGCGAATGAGCAGTTCTTC
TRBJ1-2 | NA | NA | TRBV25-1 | CASRTNTGYGYTF | TGTGCCAGCAGAACCAATACCGGGTATGGCTACACCTTC
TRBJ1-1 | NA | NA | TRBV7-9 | CASSLGQGNTEAFF | TGTGCCAGCAGCTTAGGTCAGGGAAACACTGAAGCTTTCTTT
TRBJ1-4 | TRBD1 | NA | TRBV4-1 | CASSPGQGFNEKLFF | TGCGCCAGCAGCCCGGGACAGGGCTTTAATGAAAAACTGTTTTTT
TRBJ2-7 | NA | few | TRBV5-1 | CASSPGLYEQYF | TGCGCCAGCAGCCCTGGACTCTACGAGCAGTACTTC
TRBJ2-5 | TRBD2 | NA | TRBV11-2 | CASSPRTSGRIETQYF | TGTGCCAGCAGCCCTCGAACTAGCGGGAGAATAGAGACCCAGTACTTC